The 32 T cell receptor beta chains below were found in one sample sequenced in a study of glioma-infiltrating T cells after dendritic cell vaccination. Specified time point: after dendritic cell vaccination, including at tumor progression/relapse. The data were produced by immunoSEQ multiplex PCR, yet TCRdb's version contains in-frame clones alone and is incomplete. Of tens of thousands of clones listed, about four fifths were seen once; the top ten hold more than 15%. The specimen comprised blood, sampled after dendritic cell vaccination. These receptors were obtained from a human donor with glioblastoma.

The rearrangement links TRBV5-4 to TRBJ1-4; no clear D. The CDR3 consists of 13 residues. Trimming left V 5 bases short and J 3 bases short, with 8 bases between. Germline V gives CDR1 SGHNT, CDR2 YYREEE (reference sequence). The CDR3 loop is CASRRTANEKLFF. CDR3 bases: TGTGCCAGCAGAAGAACAGCTAATGAAAAACTGTTTTTT.

The chain uses TRBV5-6 and TRBJ2-6; 8 bases are shared with TRBD2. This CDR3 comprises 17 residues. Trimming cost V 4 bases and J 0 bases; bases outside gene matches: 6. The germline gives CDR1 SGHDT, CDR2 YYEEEE. CDR3 region: CASSPQRGFSGANVLTF. CDR3 coding DNA: TGTGCCAGCAGCCCCCAGCGGGGGTTCTCTGGGGCCAACGTCCTGACTTTC.

This clone came up a few times. As DNA, the CDR3 is TGTGCCAGCAGCCCCCGGACCGGGACAGGGTGGGGCGAGCAGTACTTC. Translating it yields CASSPRTGTGWGEQYF. The chain carries TRBV7-9 and TRBJ2-7; 9 bases match TRBD1. Germline V gene sequence: CDR1 SEHNR, CDR2 FQNEAQ (reference sequence). After removal of 5 bases from V and 6 bases from J, the junction contained 14 bases not matched to a gene. There are 16 residues in the CDR3.

This clone appeared once. The chain has TRBV2 and TRBJ1-4; perhaps TRBD1 as D (5 bases). The CDR3 is 14 residues long. V lost 6 bases and J 7 bases, leaving 15 bases between the germline ends. Germline V gives CDR1 SNHLY, CDR2 FYNNEI. The CDR3, as DNA: TGTGCCAGCAGCGAGGGAAGGGGAGGTGAAAAACTGTTTTTT. Its protein is CASSEGRGGEKLFF.

This clone was counted a few times. V is TRBV2 and J is TRBJ1-5, with a possible D match to TRBD1 (5 bases). Germline assignment: CDR1 SNHLY and CDR2 FYNNEI. This CDR3 is 15 amino acids long. V lost 4 bases to trimming and J lost 0 bases, with 10 bases between them. In DNA, the CDR3 is TGTGCCAGCAGTGTTGACAGTTATAGCAATCAGCCCCAGCATTTT. It specifies CASSVDSYSNQPQHF.

The chain couples TRBV15 to TRBJ2-2; TRBD1 agrees at 7 bases. Germline CDR1 and CDR2: LNHNV and YYDKDF (reference sequence). This CDR3 spans 18 amino acids. V shed 5 bases and J 7 bases; nucleotides not matched to a gene: 19. The chain's CDR3 is CATSYDPGTAGSGGELFF. CDR3 bases: TGTGCCACCAGCTATGATCCAGGGACAGCCGGTTCCGGCGGGGAGCTGTTTTTT.

This rearrangement joins TRBV10-3 to TRBJ1-2; a possible D gene is TRBD1 (5 bases). CDR1 and CDR2 from the germline V gene are ENHRY and SYGVKD. V lost 4 bases and J 8 bases, leaving 14 bases between the germline ends. CDR3 length: 13 amino acids. The CDR3 region is CAISGGDLGGYTF. The CDR3, as DNA: TGTGCCATCAGTGGCGGGGACCTAGGAGGCTACACCTTC.

The V call is TRBV27, the J call TRBJ2-2, with D tentatively TRBD2 (5 bases). CDR1 is MNHEY and CDR2 is SMNVEV in the germline V gene (reference sequence). This CDR3 is built from 13 residues. The V end lost 2 bases, the J end lost 6 bases, and 7 bases lay between the germline ends. This CDR3 is CASSLRGSGELFF. The CDR3 bases are TGTGCCAGCAGTTTACGGGGTTCCGGGGAGCTGTTTTTT.

This chain connects TRBV11-3 to TRBJ2-7; maybe TRBD2 (6 bases). V dropped 3 bases and J dropped 2 bases, with 11 bases sitting between them. Germline assignment: CDR1 SGHNT and CDR2 YENEEA. CDR3 length: 14 residues. CDR3 nucleotide sequence: TGTGCCAGCAGCTTTAGCGGAACTGCCTACGAGCAGTACTTC. Encoded protein: CASSFSGTAYEQYF.

V is TRBV30 and J is TRBJ2-5; 8 bases agree with TRBD2. The closer fit of TRBJ2-7 to the DNA end suggests the J call may be wrong. The V gene's germline CDR1 is GTSNPN and CDR2 SVGIG (reference sequence). The length of the CDR3 is 15 residues. The CDR3 DNA sequence: TGTGCCTGGAGTGTGTGGTCGGGGGGGCTTTCCGAGCAGTACTTC. It specifies CAWSVWSGGLSEQYF.

The rearrangement joins TRBV9 to TRBJ2-7, with D possibly matching TRBD1 (6 bases). In germline, CDR1 is SGDLS, CDR2 YYNGEE. The CDR3 extends over 14 amino acids. Trimming left V 2 bases short and J 0 bases short, with 9 bases between. In DNA, the CDR3 is TGTGCCAGCAGCGTGGACAGTTTCTCCTACGAGCAGTACTTC. Its protein product is CASSVDSFSYEQYF.

V is TRBV2 and J is TRBJ2-1; possibly TRBD1 for D (5 bases). The CDR3 spans 12 residues. Germline V gene data show CDR1 as SNHLY and CDR2 as FYNNEI. V was cut by 4 bases and J by 12 bases, with 13 bases left in between. The CDR3 coding sequence is TGTGCCAGCAGTGCCAGGGTTCGTTGGCAGTTCTTC. It codes for CASSARVRWQFF.

The V gene is TRBV14, the J gene TRBJ1-6; a possible D gene is TRBD1 (6 bases). The CDR3 runs 15 residues. From germline, CDR1 is SGHDN and CDR2 FVKESK. Between the trimmed V and J ends, which lost 3 bases and 5 bases, there was a span of 11 bases. In DNA form, the CDR3 reads TGTGCCAGCAGCCACCGGACAGTCAATAATTCACCCCTCCACTTT. Protein product: CASSHRTVNNSPLHF.

The chain recombines TRBV29-1 with TRBJ2-3; the match to TRBD2 covers 10 bases. V was pared by 7 bases and J by 5 bases, with 12 bases of the junction left unmatched. CDR3 length: 15 amino acids. Germline CDR1 SQVTM, CDR2 ANQGSEA. The CDR3 nucleotides are TGCAGCGGGGGGTCCCCTAGCGGGGGCAGAGATACGCAGTATTTT. This codes for CSGGSPSGGRDTQYF.

Here the CDR3 reads CASSLRLGGEYGYTF. The CDR3 nucleotides are TGTGCCAGCTCACTAAGGCTAGGGGGAGAATATGGCTACACCTTC. This sequence joins TRBV18 and TRBJ1-2, with D possibly TRBD1 on 6 matching bases. The germline V gene encodes CDR1 KGHSH and CDR2 LQKENI. Between the trimmed V and J ends, which lost 4 bases and 5 bases, there was a span of 17 bases. This CDR3 contains 15 residues.

The chain recombines TRBV30 with TRBJ2-6, with a possible D match to TRBD2 (6 bases). The CDR3 has 16 amino acids. CDR1 is GTSNPN and CDR2 is SVGIG in the germline V gene (reference sequence). The ends were cut back, 0 bases at V and 0 bases at J, with 9 bases in the middle. The CDR3 nucleotides read TGTGCCTGGAGTGTAGAGCGGGTCTCTGGGGCCAACGTCCTGACTTTC. It codes for CAWSVERVSGANVLTF.

V is TRBV5-1 and J is TRBJ1-2; 7 positions match TRBD1. There are 16 residues in the CDR3. Germline V gene sequence: CDR1 SGHRS, CDR2 YFSETQ. With V trimmed by 1 base and J by 7 bases, 13 bases remained unmatched. The CDR3 loop is CASSLSLGQLEGGYTF. The CDR3, as DNA: TGCGCCAGCAGCTTGAGCCTGGGACAGTTGGAAGGTGGCTACACCTTC.

In its sample, this clone was seen once. The chain combines TRBV5-1 with TRBJ1-4; D uncertain. CDR3 length: 14 residues. CDR1 and CDR2 (germline): SGHRS, YFSETQ. Trimming left V 0 bases short and J 3 bases short, with 6 bases between. This chain's CDR3 is CASSLGGSNEKLFF. DNA of the CDR3: TGCGCCAGCAGCTTGGGAGGGTCTAATGAAAAACTGTTTTTT. Full variable domain (rest looked up from reference TRBV5-1 and TRBJ1-4): KAGVTQTPRYLIKTRGQQVTLSCSPISGHRSVSWYQQTPGQGLQFLFEYFSETQRNKGNFPGRFSGRQFSNSRSEMNVSTLELGDSALYLCASSLGGSNEKLFFGSGTQLSVL.

The rearrangement links TRBV2 to TRBJ2-5; 7 bases agree with TRBD1. CDR3 length equals 14 residues. The V gene's germline CDR1 is SNHLY and CDR2 FYNNEI. V dropped 4 bases and J dropped 8; count of bases not matched to a gene: 10. The CDR3 protein is CASSGGTASGTQYF. The CDR3 DNA follows: TGTGCCAGCAGTGGAGGGACAGCCAGCGGTACCCAGTACTTC. Full variable domain (outside the CDR3, taken from reference TRBV2 and TRBJ2-5): EPEVTQTPSHQVTQMGQEVILRCVPISNHLYFYWYRQILGQKVEFLVSFYNNEISEKSEIFDDQFSVERPDGSNFTLKIRSTKLEDSAMYFCASSGGTASGTQYFGPGTRLLVL.

The J gene is TRBJ2-5, the V gene TRBV6-6; no clear D. CDR3 length: 14 amino acids. The V end was cut by 2 bases, the J end by 7 bases, with 14 bases between. Germline V gene lookup returns CDR1 MNHNY and CDR2 SVGAGI (reference sequence). The CDR3 DNA reads as TGTGCCAGCAGTTACAGTGGCCATCAGGCGACCCAGTACTTC. Protein sequence: CASSYSGHQATQYF.

The rearrangement joins TRBV28 to TRBJ2-1, with D tentatively TRBD2 (8 bases). The germline CDR1 and CDR2 sequences are MDHEN and SYDVKM. The V end was cut by 6 bases, the J end by 3 bases, with 18 bases between. This CDR3 has 16 residues. CDR3 amino acids: CASRTSAQGDYNEQFF. CDR3 in DNA: TGTGCCAGCAGGACTAGCGCCCAGGGGGACTACAATGAGCAGTTCTTC.

The CDR3 coding sequence is TGTGCCAGCAGGCCCTCTCAGGGGGCCGGGGAGCTGTTTTTT. Protein product: CASRPSQGAGELFF. V is TRBV6-4 and J is TRBJ2-2, with 7 bases identical to TRBD1. With V trimmed by 6 bases and J by 6 bases, 7 bases remained unmatched. The germline V gene encodes CDR1 MRHNA and CDR2 SNTAGT. The CDR3 is 14 amino acids.

This clone was detected a few times. This chain connects TRBV18 to TRBJ1-4; maybe TRBD1 (6 bases). Trimming removed 9 bases at V and 8 bases at J, with 16 bases between. This CDR3 is 13 amino acids long. The germline gives CDR1 KGHSH, CDR2 LQKENI. The CDR3 DNA is TGTGCCAGTTCCCAGGGGAGTCACGAAAAACTGTTTTTT. This encodes CASSQGSHEKLFF.

CDR3 residues: CASKQGSNQPQHF. The CDR3 DNA reads as TGTGCCAGCAAACAGGGTTCCAATCAGCCCCAGCATTTT. The chain links TRBV19 to TRBJ1-5; TRBD1 is a possible D gene (6 bases). The CDR3 covers 13 residues. Germline-derived CDR1 and CDR2 are LNHDA and SQIVND (reference sequence). The ends were cut back, 9 bases at V and 3 bases at J, with 12 bases in the middle.

In DNA form, the CDR3 reads TGCGCCAGCAGCTTCGGCACTAGCGGGGGGGCCAGGTTTGGTGAGCAGTTCTTC. Its protein product is CASSFGTSGGARFGEQFF. V is TRBV5-1 and J is TRBJ2-1; 13 bases map to TRBD2. Germline assignment: CDR1 SGHRS and CDR2 YFSETQ. CDR3 size: 18 residues. J gave up 9 bases and V 2 bases, and 14 bases lay outside the gene matches.

V is TRBV5-1 and J is TRBJ2-5; 9 bases align to TRBD2. Germline CDR1 and CDR2: SGHRS and YFSETQ. Trimming cost V 4 bases and J 5 bases; bases outside gene matches: 6. The length of the CDR3 is 14 residues. CDR3: CASSIGTSWETQYF. The CDR3 DNA sequence: TGCGCCAGCAGCATAGGGACTAGCTGGGAGACCCAGTACTTC.

The chain combines TRBV5-1 with TRBJ2-2; tentatively, D is TRBD2 (5 bases). The germline gives CDR1 SGHRS, CDR2 YFSETQ. The CDR3 extends over 18 amino acids. Trimming pared 2 bases from V and 2 bases from J, leaving 19 bases between. CDR3 residues: CASSFSPRPGINTGELFF. The DNA for the CDR3 is TGCGCCAGCAGCTTTTCCCCCCGCCCGGGAATCAACACCGGGGAGCTGTTTTTT.

The rearrangement joins TRBV4-2 to TRBJ1-3; TRBD1 might be the D (5 bases). Trimming took off 1 base at V and 8 bases at J, with 15 bases between the two ends. CDR1 is LGHNA and CDR2 is YNFKEQ in the germline V gene. The CDR3 extends over 15 amino acids. The CDR3 DNA sequence: TGTGCCAGCAGCCAAGTTAAACAGGAAAGGGACACCATATATTTT. This translates into CASSQVKQERDTIYF.

V and J are TRBV2 and TRBJ2-1, with 15 bases lining up with TRBD2. Trimming at V came to 6 bases and at J to 5 bases, leaving 2 bases not matched to a gene. This CDR3 has 15 residues. Germline values: CDR1 SNHLY, CDR2 FYNNEI. DNA of the CDR3: TGTGCCAGCAGGGGACTAGCGGGGGGCCACAATGAGCAGTTCTTC. Translating gives CASRGLAGGHNEQFF.

The chain joins TRBV11-1 to TRBJ2-7; 8 bases are a match to TRBD2. CDR1 is SGHAT, CDR2 FQDESV, per germline (reference sequence). V was pared by 5 bases and J by 3 bases, with 12 bases of the junction left unmatched. The CDR3 spans 16 residues. The CDR3 DNA reads as TGTGCCAGCAGCCTTGACGTCGCGGGGGGCTTCTACGAGCAGTACTTC. It codes for CASSLDVAGGFYEQYF.

The rearrangement links TRBV28 to TRBJ2-2; D might be TRBD2 (5 bases). V lost 4 bases, J lost 1 base, and 10 bases lay in between. This CDR3 is built from 15 residues. In germline, CDR1 is MDHEN, CDR2 SYDVKM. CDR3 in amino acids: CASSSSGENTGELFF. Written as DNA, the CDR3 is TGTGCCAGCAGTTCGAGCGGTGAGAACACCGGGGAGCTGTTTTTT.

This chain joins TRBV6-5 and TRBJ1-1, with 8 bases identical to TRBD1. CDR3 size: 14 residues. The junction had 3 bases not matched to a gene; V was cut back by 6 bases and J by 0 bases. The germline CDR1 and CDR2 sequences are MNHEY and SVGAGI. This CDR3 is CASRPQGVNTEAFF. CDR3 DNA: TGTGCCAGCAGACCACAGGGGGTGAACACTGAAGCTTTCTTT.